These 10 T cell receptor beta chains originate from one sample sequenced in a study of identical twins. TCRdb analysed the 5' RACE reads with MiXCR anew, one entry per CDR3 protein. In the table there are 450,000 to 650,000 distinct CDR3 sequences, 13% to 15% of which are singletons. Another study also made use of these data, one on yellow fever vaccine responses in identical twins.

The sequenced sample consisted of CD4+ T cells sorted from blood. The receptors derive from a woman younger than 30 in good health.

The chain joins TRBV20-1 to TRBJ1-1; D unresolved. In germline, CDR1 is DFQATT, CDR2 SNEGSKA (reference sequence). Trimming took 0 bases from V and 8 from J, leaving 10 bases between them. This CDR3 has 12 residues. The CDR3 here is CSARENPQEAFF. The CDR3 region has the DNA TGCAGTGCTAGAGAGAATCCCCAGGAAGCTTTCTTT.

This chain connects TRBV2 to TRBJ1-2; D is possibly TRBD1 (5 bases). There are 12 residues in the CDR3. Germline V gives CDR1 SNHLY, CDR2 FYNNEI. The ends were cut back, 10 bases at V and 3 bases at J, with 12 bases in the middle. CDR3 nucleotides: TGTGCCACCTCGGGCAGGGACTATGGCTACACCTTC. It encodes CATSGRDYGYTF.

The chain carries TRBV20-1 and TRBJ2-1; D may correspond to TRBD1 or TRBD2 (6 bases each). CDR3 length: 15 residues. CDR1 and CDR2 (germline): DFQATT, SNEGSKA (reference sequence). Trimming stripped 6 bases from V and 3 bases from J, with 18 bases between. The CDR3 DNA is TGCAGTGCCATCCCCGGGGGCCTGATCTACAATGAGCAGTTCTTC. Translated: CSAIPGGLIYNEQFF.

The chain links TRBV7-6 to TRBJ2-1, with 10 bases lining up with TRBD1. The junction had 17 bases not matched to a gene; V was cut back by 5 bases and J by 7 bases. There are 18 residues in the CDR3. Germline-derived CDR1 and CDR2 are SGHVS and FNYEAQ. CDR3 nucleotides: TGTGCCAGCAGCCCGGGACAGGGGTATTCCTTGGGCAATAATGAGCAGTTCTTC. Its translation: CASSPGQGYSLGNNEQFF.

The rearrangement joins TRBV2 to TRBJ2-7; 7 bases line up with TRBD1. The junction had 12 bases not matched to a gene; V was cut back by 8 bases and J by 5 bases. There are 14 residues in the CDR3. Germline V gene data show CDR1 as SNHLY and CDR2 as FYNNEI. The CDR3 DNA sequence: TGTGCCAGCTCCACCCAGGGGGTCGGAAACGAGCAGTACTTC. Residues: CASSTQGVGNEQYF.

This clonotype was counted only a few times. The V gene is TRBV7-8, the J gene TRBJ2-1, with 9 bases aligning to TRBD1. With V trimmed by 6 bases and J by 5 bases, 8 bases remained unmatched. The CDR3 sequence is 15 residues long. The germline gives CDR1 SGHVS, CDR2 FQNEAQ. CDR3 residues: CASRLSGTGNNEQFF. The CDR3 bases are TGTGCCAGCAGACTATCCGGGACAGGGAACAATGAGCAGTTCTTC.

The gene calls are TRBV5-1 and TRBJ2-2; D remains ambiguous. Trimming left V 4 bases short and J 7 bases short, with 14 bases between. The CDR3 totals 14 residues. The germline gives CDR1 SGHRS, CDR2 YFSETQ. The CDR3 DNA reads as TGCGCCAGCAGCCTACGGACCAATGGCGGGGAGCTGTTTTTT. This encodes CASSLRTNGGELFF.

The DNA for the CDR3 is TGTGCCAGCAGTAATACACCGAGCAATCAGCCCCAGCATTTT. Translation gives CASSNTPSNQPQHF. The J gene is TRBJ1-5, the V gene TRBV2; D not certain. This CDR3 is 14 amino acids long. Trimming left V 5 bases short and J 1 base short, with 9 bases between. In germline, CDR1 is SNHLY, CDR2 FYNNEI.

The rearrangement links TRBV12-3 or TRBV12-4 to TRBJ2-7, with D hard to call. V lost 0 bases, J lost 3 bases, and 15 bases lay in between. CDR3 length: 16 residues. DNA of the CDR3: TGTGCCAGCAGTTTAGCTGGGGAAAGTTTCGTCTACGAGCAGTACTTC. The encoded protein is CASSLAGESFVYEQYF.

This chain's CDR3 is CSVIPGQGKRITKNIQYF. The CDR3 DNA is TGCAGCGTCATACCGGGACAGGGGAAGCGCATTACCAAAAACATTCAGTACTTC. V is TRBV29-1 and J is TRBJ2-4; 10 nucleotides match TRBD1. Germline V gene sequence: CDR1 SQVTM, CDR2 ANQGSEA. V lost 6 bases to trimming and J lost 2 bases; unmatched junction nucleotides: 16. This CDR3 has 18 amino acids.